The 9 T cell receptor beta chains presented below share a single source sample, sequenced in a study of cytomegalovirus exposure and HLA in healthy donors. TCRdb keeps only in-frame clones here, not all; method: immunoSEQ multiplex PCR. Altogether tens of thousands of clones are present, 80% to 95% being singletons, with the ten largest covering approximately 1.1%. The sample consisted of PBMCs. The receptor set was obtained from a woman aged 25-40 years in good health and CMV-seropositive.

V is TRBV19 and J is TRBJ1-2, with a tentative D call TRBD1 (5 bases). From germline, CDR1 is LNHDA and CDR2 SQIVND (reference sequence). The V gene lost 4 bases and the J gene lost 2 bases, with 14 bases spanning the gap. This CDR3 is built from 15 residues. CDR3 sequence reads: CASSTATGSNYGYTF. The CDR3 nucleotides read TGTGCCAGTAGTACGGCAACAGGTTCGAACTATGGCTACACCTTC.

J is TRBJ2-1 and V is TRBV28; 9 nucleotides agree with TRBD2. Germline V gives CDR1 MDHEN, CDR2 SYDVKM. J gave up 15 bases and V 3 bases, and 3 bases lay outside the gene matches. The CDR3 loop spans 11 amino acids. DNA of the CDR3: TGTGCCAGCAGTTTTCTGGGACTAGCGTTCTTC. Translation gives CASSFLGLAFF.

The chain carries TRBV19 and TRBJ2-1, with D possibly matching TRBD2 (9 bases). CDR3 length: 14 amino acids. The V gene lost 9 bases and the J gene lost 6 bases, with 18 bases spanning the gap. Germline CDR1 is LNHDA and CDR2 is SQIVND (reference sequence). The CDR3 region has the DNA TGTGCCAGCACACAGGGGGGACTAGCCAATGAGCAGTTCTTC. The encoded protein is CASTQGGLANEQFF.

The rearrangement links TRBV6-6 to TRBJ2-2; D unclear. The germline V and J ends were trimmed by 2 bases and 6 bases, with 4 bases remaining between them. CDR1 is MNHNY, CDR2 SVGAGI, per germline (reference sequence). This CDR3 region has 12 residues. CDR3 loop: CASSYGSGELFF. CDR3 sequence (DNA): TGTGCCAGCAGTTACGGCTCCGGGGAGCTGTTTTTT.

This clone was picked up one time. The chain links TRBV4-2 to TRBJ2-5; 10 bases align to TRBD2. This CDR3 comprises 14 residues. Germline CDR1 and CDR2: LGHNA and YNFKEQ. The V segment lost 4 bases and the J segment 5 bases; nucleotides outside the gene matches: 4. This CDR3 is CASSLAGGEETQYF. CDR3 DNA: TGTGCCAGCAGCCTAGCGGGAGGAGAGGAGACCCAGTACTTC.

The DNA for the CDR3 is TGCGCCAGCAGCCGAGCGGGGGCTCAAGAGACCCAGTACTTC. Amino acids: CASSRAGAQETQYF. The chain couples TRBV5-1 to TRBJ2-5; 8 positions agree with TRBD2. The V gene's germline CDR1 is SGHRS and CDR2 YFSETQ. Germline trimming cut 4 bases from V and 2 bases from J; bases unmatched to any gene: 4. The length of the CDR3 is 14 residues.

The chain is built from TRBV19 and TRBJ1-3, with 9 nucleotides matching TRBD1. This CDR3 region has 21 residues. Germline CDR1 is LNHDA and CDR2 is SQIVND (reference sequence). V shed 2 bases and J 0 bases; nucleotides not matched to a gene: 17. CDR3 protein: CASSIYVGQGISRGSGNTIYF. In DNA, the CDR3 is TGTGCCAGTAGTATATATGTGGGACAGGGAATCTCCCGAGGCTCTGGAAACACCATATATTTT.

The sample holds a few counts of this clone. The chain has TRBV19 and TRBJ2-1; D may be TRBD1 (5 bases). The CDR3 totals 13 residues. The V end was cut by 7 bases, the J end by 1 base, with 8 bases between. Looked up from germline, CDR1 is LNHDA and CDR2 is SQIVND (reference sequence). Written as DNA, the CDR3 is TGTGCCAGTAAGCAGGGTTCCTACAATGAGCAGTTCTTC. Its translation is CASKQGSYNEQFF.

CDR3 region: CASSLSNRVGLAGVYQETQYF. The CDR3 DNA reads TGTGCCAGCAGTTTATCGAACCGGGTCGGTCTAGCGGGAGTCTACCAAGAGACCCAGTACTTC. V is TRBV27 and J is TRBJ2-5, with 10 bases aligning to TRBD2. V shed 0 bases and J 0 bases; nucleotides not matched to a gene: 16. The CDR3 covers 21 residues. The germline CDR1 and CDR2 sequences are MNHEY and SMNVEV (reference sequence).